These T cell receptor beta chains were read from a single sample in a study of cytomegalovirus exposure and HLA in healthy donors. Produced via immunoSEQ multiplex PCR; TCRdb's table is partial and in-frame only. The table includes 150,000 to 200,000 clones, approximately 80% detected once. The sample was PBMCs. The source is a man between 18 and 35 years old in good health and CMV-seropositive. The CDR3 runs from the conserved cysteine through the conserved F or W.

J gene | V gene | CDR3 protein
TRBJ2-1 | TRBV27 | CASSSAGSQNEQFF
TRBJ1-2 | TRBV4-1 | CASNQEQAANYGYTF
TRBJ2-7 | TRBV5-1 | CASSLDNYEQYF
TRBJ2-1 | TRBV25-1 | CASSDPTGGKHNEQFF
TRBJ2-5 | TRBV15 | CATSRARGGETQYF
TRBJ1-1 | TRBV2 | CASRAKRGTEAFF
TRBJ2-7 | TRBV28 | CASSLFGQGNHEQYF
TRBJ2-7 | TRBV19 | CASSLGLAGDAWEDEQYF
TRBJ1-2 | TRBV29-1 | CSVGTNNYGYTF
TRBJ1-4 | TRBV11-2 | CASSLKVLSEKLFF
TRBJ2-2 | TRBV29-1 | CSVAGTVNTGELFF
TRBJ2-1 | TRBV5-1 | CASSLWSASGWRNEQFF
TRBJ2-2 | TRBV18 | CASSPSWQNTGELFF
TRBJ1-1 | TRBV7-2 | CASSPHDRVTEAFF
TRBJ1-1 | TRBV7-2 | CATPYNPGGGTEAFF
TRBJ1-1 | TRBV30 | CAWSLPPGGTEAFF
TRBJ2-1 | TRBV6-6 | CASSYAGWGNGNEQFF
TRBJ2-1 | TRBV2 | CASSDGYNEQFF
TRBJ2-1 | TRBV29-1 | CSVETTRRHEQFF
TRBJ2-3 | TRBV29-1 | CSALGVAGVELDTQYF
TRBJ2-7 | TRBV5-1 | CASRWGDPRSYEQYF
TRBJ2-2 | TRBV6-1 | CASRDGGPNTGELFF
TRBJ2-1 | TRBV6-1 | CASRGAGQGIEEQFF
TRBJ1-1 | TRBV11-2 | CASSLNPLIPGTEAFF
TRBJ2-1 | TRBV28 | CASRLLTPSSYNEQFF
TRBJ1-1 | TRBV27 | CASRAENTEAFF
. | TRBV7-8 | CASRNNALLSSYEQYF
TRBJ2-7 | TRBV7-9 | CASSPAVRSYEQYF